This TCR beta chain emerged from a study of technical replicates of blood from a few donors. Trimming at V came to 5 bases and at J to 9 bases, leaving 6 bases not matched to a gene. Germline CDR1 is SGHTA and CDR2 is FQGTGA. The CDR3 extends over 15 amino acids. Clones were sequenced by immunoSEQ multiplex PCR, and TCRdb holds only the in-frame ones, with some missing. The table has around 50,000 clones, around 90% seen once. The V gene is TRBV7-3, the J gene TRBJ2-1; 14 nucleotides match TRBD2. The clonotype comes from a human donor in good health. Some clones in this sample may be carry-over from other donors' samples. The sequencing input was PBMCs. The CDR3 bases are TGTGCCAGCAGCGGGACTAGCGGGAGTGGGCGTGAGCAGTTCTTC. It translates to CASSGTSGSGREQFF. Full variable domain (remainder filled in from reference TRBV7-3 and TRBJ2-1): GAGVSQTPSNKVTEKGKYVELRCDPISGHTALYWYRQSLGQGPEFLIYFQGTGAADDSGLPNDRFFAVRPEGSVSTLKIQRTERGDSAVYLCASSGTSGSGREQFFGPGTRLTVL.